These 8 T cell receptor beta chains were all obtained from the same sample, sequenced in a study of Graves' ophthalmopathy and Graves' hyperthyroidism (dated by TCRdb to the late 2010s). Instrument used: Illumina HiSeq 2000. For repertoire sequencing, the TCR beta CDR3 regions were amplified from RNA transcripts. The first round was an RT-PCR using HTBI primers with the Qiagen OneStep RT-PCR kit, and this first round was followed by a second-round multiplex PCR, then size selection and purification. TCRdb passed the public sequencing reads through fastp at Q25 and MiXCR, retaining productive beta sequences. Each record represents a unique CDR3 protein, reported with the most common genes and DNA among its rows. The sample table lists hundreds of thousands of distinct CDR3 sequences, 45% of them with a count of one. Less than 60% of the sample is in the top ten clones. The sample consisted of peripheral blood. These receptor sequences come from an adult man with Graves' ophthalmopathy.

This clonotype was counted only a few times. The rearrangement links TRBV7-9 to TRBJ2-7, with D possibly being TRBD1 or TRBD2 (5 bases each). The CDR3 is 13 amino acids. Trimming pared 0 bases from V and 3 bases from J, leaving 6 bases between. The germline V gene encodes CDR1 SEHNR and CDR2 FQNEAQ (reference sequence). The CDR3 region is CASSLAGVYEQYF. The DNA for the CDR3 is TGTGCCAGCAGCTTAGCGGGGGTCTACGAGCAGTACTTC.

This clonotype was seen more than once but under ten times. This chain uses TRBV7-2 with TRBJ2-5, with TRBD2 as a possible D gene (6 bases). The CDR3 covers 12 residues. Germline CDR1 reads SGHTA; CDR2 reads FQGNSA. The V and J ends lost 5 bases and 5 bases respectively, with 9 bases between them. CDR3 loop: CASSAGRETQYF. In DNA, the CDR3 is TGTGCCAGCAGCGCAGGGAGGGAGACCCAGTACTTC.

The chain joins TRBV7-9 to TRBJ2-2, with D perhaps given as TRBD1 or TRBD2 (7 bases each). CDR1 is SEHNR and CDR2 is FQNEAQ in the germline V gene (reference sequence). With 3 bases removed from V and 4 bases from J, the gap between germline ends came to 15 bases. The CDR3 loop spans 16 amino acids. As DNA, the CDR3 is TGTGCCAGCAGCTTGTGGGGGGGGACAGTCACCGGGGAGCTGTTTTTT. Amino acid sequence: CASSLWGGTVTGELFF.

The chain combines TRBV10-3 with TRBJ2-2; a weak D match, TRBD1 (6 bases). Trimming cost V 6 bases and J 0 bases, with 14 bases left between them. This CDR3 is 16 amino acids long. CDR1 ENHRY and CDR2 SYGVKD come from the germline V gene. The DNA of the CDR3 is TGTGCCATCAGCCGGACAGAGACCGCGAACACCGGGGAGCTGTTTTTT. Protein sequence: CAISRTETANTGELFF.

CDR3: CASSYETGGRTQYF. The CDR3, as DNA: TGTGCCAGCAGTTACGAGACAGGGGGGCGGACCCAGTACTTC. The rearrangement uses TRBV12-3 or TRBV12-4 and TRBJ2-5, with 9 bases matching TRBD1. V lost 4 bases and J lost 7; bases outside the gene matches: 7. The CDR3 spans 14 residues.

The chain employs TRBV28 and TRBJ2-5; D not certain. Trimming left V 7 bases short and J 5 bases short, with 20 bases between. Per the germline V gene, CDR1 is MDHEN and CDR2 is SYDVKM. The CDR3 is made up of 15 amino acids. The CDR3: CASTNTALAVETQYF. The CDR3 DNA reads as TGTGCCAGCACCAATACCGCCCTCGCGGTGGAGACCCAGTACTTC.

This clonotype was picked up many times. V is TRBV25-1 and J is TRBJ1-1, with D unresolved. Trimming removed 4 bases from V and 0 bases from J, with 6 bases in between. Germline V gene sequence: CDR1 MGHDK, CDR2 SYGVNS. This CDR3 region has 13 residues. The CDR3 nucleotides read TGTGCCAGCAGTGTCAACATGAACACTGAAGCTTTCTTT. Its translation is CASSVNMNTEAFF.

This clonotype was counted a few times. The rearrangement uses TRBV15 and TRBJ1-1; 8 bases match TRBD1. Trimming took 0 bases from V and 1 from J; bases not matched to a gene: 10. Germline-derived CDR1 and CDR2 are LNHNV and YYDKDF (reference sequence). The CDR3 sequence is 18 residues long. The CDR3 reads CATSRERVGDRRNTEAFF. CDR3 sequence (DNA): TGTGCCACCAGCAGAGAAAGAGTTGGGGACAGGAGGAACACTGAAGCTTTCTTT. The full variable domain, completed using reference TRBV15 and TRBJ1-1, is DAMVIQNPRYQVTQFGKPVTLSCSQTLNHNVMYWYQQKSSQAPKLLFHYYDKDFNNEADTPDNFQSRRPNTSFCFLDIRSPGLGDTAMYLCATSRERVGDRRNTEAFFGQGTRLTVV.